This TCR beta chain was captured by sequencing in a study of technical replicates of blood from four donors. The germline V gene encodes CDR1 LNHDA and CDR2 SQIVND (reference sequence). The CDR3 has 14 amino acids. The V segment lost 5 bases and the J segment 5 bases; nucleotides outside the gene matches: 7. TCRdb keeps only in-frame clones here, not all; method: immunoSEQ multiplex PCR. The table lists 55,000 to 65,000 clones, 86% of them singletons. The sequenced sample consisted of PBMCs. This TCR derives from a human donor in good health. Some clones in this sample may be carry-over from other donors' samples. J is TRBJ2-7 and V is TRBV19; 9 bases are shared with TRBD1. CDR3 loop: CASSPRDRVDEQYF. CDR3 coding DNA: TGTGCCAGTAGTCCCCGGGACAGGGTGGACGAGCAGTACTTC.